The rows below give T cell receptor beta chains drawn from one sample of a study of T cells in Graves' hyperthyroidism and ophthalmopathy. TCRdb analysed the multiplex PCR reads with MiXCR anew, one entry per CDR3 protein. The sample includes approximately 380,000 distinct CDR3 sequences, less than 20% of them seen just once. The sequenced sample consisted of blood. The receptors come from a man aged 18 to 30 with Graves' ophthalmopathy. The conserved cysteine and the conserved F or W are not part of the CDR3 here.

v_call cdr3_aa
TRBV13 ASSSYGTSGADTQY
TRBV6-1 ASNRAGGPPYNEQF
TRBV12-3/TRBV12-4 ASSFTIEKLF
TRBV7-2 ASSLGPAGATEAF
TRBV28 ASSLSYRGSGYT
TRBV4-2 ASSGGVSTDTQY
TRBV5-1 ASRNAGSTGELF
TRBV11-2 ASSLGVANTGELF
TRBV6-2/TRBV6-3 ASSPLGAQYGTQH
TRBV11-1 ASRDNINTGELF
TRBV9 ASSVEGFTYGYT
TRBV6-5 ASSYSGRGGNTEAF
TRBV20-1 SARAGQKSGYT
TRBV6-6 ASSYPERNFIRNEQF
TRBV24-1 ATSPSGNTDTQY
TRBV5-1 ASSLQPSGGTDTQY
TRBV12-3/TRBV12-4 ASSLGTGVRAHQPQH
TRBV13 ASSFERTPNSPLH
TRBV5-1 ASSPGTLQETQY
TRBV3-1 ASSHRGLAGQETQY
TRBV18 ASGGTPPEAF
TRBV3-1 ASSQDPGSYGYT
TRBV6-2/TRBV6-3 ASSDDRGTRVLTYEQF
TRBV5-6 ASRHRARGTEAF
TRBV6-1 ASSSGSGGNTIY
TRBV19 ASSRNTGQAGGYT
TRBV6-1 ASSIWTGGELF
TRBV20-1 SARSGFPGIYGYT
TRBV9 ASSDDNEQF
TRBV7-9 ASEPGTASSGANVLT
TRBV11-3 ASSPGPVQETQY
TRBV6-1 ASSSGLGSSYEQY
TRBV18 ASSLEWNTEAF
TRBV19 ASSMRQGASEAF
TRBV5-5 ASSEPGQEDYGYT
TRBV10-3 ATAGQGSPLH
TRBV20-1 SVLRGRTDTQY
TRBV9 ASSARDGLPNEKLF
TRBV11-2 ASSDGRGPNYGYT
TRBV10-3 AISEPPGPYEQY
TRBV6-1 ASSEGAASQPQH
TRBV12-3/TRBV12-4 ASSLHSGSYTGELF
TRBV20-1 SARQGAIQETQY
TRBV6-1 ASRPPSSGDYEQY
TRBV6-5 ASSFPDRGRKTQY
TRBV12-3/TRBV12-4 ASRLHYRVYNEQF
TRBV29-1 SCDTGHGYT
TRBV6-1 ASGGTNYEQY
TRBV20-1 SASDRGGREQF
TRBV5-1 ASKAGGDHTEAF